Listed here are 16 T cell receptor beta chains from one sample, sequenced in a study of blood T cells in healthy people across ages. Using a J-beta primer mix together with a sample-barcoded 5' primer, a second PCR was run for roughly 6 to 11 cycles. Via MiXCR, TCRdb re-called the 5' RACE reads, giving one row per CDR3 protein. The data contain under 2 million distinct CDR3 sequences, about 35% of them seen just once; the ten biggest clones take up 11%. The source material was blood. All receptors derive from a woman in her twenties or thirties in good health.

The chain links TRBV5-1 to TRBJ2-3; weak D call: TRBD1 (6 bases). Germline V gene data show CDR1 as SGHRS and CDR2 as YFSETQ. The CDR3 runs to 15 residues. Trimming pared 1 base from V and 1 base from J, leaving 10 bases between. The CDR3 spells CASSLYRTGTDTQYF. As DNA, the CDR3 is TGCGCCAGCAGCTTGTATCGGACAGGCACAGATACGCAGTATTTT. The entire variable domain, with the rest obtained from reference TRBV5-1 and TRBJ2-3, is as follows: KAGVTQTPRYLIKTRGQQVTLSCSPISGHRSVSWYQQTPGQGLQFLFEYFSETQRNKGNFPGRFSGRQFSNSRSEMNVSTLELGDSALYLCASSLYRTGTDTQYFGPGTRLTVL.

This chain links TRBV5-1 with TRBJ2-7, with D perhaps matching TRBD1 or TRBD2 (5 bases each). CDR1 is SGHRS and CDR2 is YFSETQ in the germline V gene. CDR3 size: 15 residues. Trimming stripped 0 bases from V and 5 bases from J, with 15 bases between. CDR3 nucleotides: TGCGCCAGCAGCTTGGTTTGGGGGAACATAGACGAGCAGTACTTC. Protein: CASSLVWGNIDEQYF. Full variable domain (missing parts from reference TRBV5-1 and TRBJ2-7): KAGVTQTPRYLIKTRGQQVTLSCSPISGHRSVSWYQQTPGQGLQFLFEYFSETQRNKGNFPGRFSGRQFSNSRSEMNVSTLELGDSALYLCASSLVWGNIDEQYFGPGTRLTVT.

The CDR3 nucleotides are TGCAGTGCTTCTATCCCGGGACGGGGGAATGAGCAGTTCTTC. Amino acid sequence: CSASIPGRGNEQFF. The V and J genes are TRBV20-1 and TRBJ2-1; a weak D match, TRBD2 (6 bases). Trimming removed 5 bases from V and 7 bases from J, with 18 bases in between. The CDR3 consists of 14 residues. Germline V CDR1 and CDR2: DFQATT, SNEGSKA (reference sequence).

This clonotype was observed a handful of times. This chain links TRBV29-1 with TRBJ2-5, with 13 bases that match TRBD2. Germline V gene lookup returns CDR1 SQVTM and CDR2 ANQGSEA. V lost 7 bases to trimming and J lost 0 bases; unmatched junction nucleotides: 8. CDR3 length equals 16 residues. In DNA form, the CDR3 reads TGCAGCGGGGAAGGACTAGCGGGGGAGTACCAAGAGACCCAGTACTTC. Its translation is CSGEGLAGEYQETQYF.

The V call is TRBV7-3, the J call TRBJ2-6; 7 nucleotides agree with TRBD2. Per germline, CDR1 SGHTA and CDR2 FQGTGA. The V gene end was trimmed by 5 bases and the J gene end by 4 bases; junction bases not matched to a gene: 14. CDR3 length: 18 residues. The CDR3 region is CASSLYAGGSVGANVLTF. In DNA form, the CDR3 reads TGTGCCAGCAGCCTCTACGCGGGCGGGAGCGTCGGGGCCAACGTCCTGACTTTC.

Turning to this clonotype: A junction end diverges from the germline sequence, so it may reflect a read error. The rearrangement uses TRBV14 and TRBJ2-5; 7 bases match TRBD2. Looked up from germline, CDR1 is SGHDN and CDR2 is FVKESK. The CDR3 has 16 amino acids. In DNA, the CDR3 is TGTGCCGGCAGCCAATCGAACCGACTAGCAGAAGAGACCCAGTACTTC. It codes for CAGSQSNRLAEETQYF.

This clonotype appeared once. The V call is TRBV12-3 or TRBV12-4, the J call TRBJ2-5; tentatively, D is TRBD1 or TRBD2 (5 bases each). With 3 bases removed from V and 7 bases from J, the gap between germline ends came to 15 bases. The CDR3 is 14 amino acids. CDR3 in amino acids: CASSLPAGQGTQYF. Here the CDR3 DNA reads TGTGCCAGCAGTTTGCCTGCGGGCCAGGGGACCCAGTACTTC.

V usage is TRBV5-1 and J usage is TRBJ1-2; D uncertain. Deletions cut 2 bases from V and 6 bases from J, with 14 bases between. The CDR3 runs to 14 residues. Germline V gene lookup returns CDR1 SGHRS and CDR2 YFSETQ. As DNA, the CDR3 is TGCGCCAGCAGCTTTATCGGACCCCAAGATGGCTACACCTTC. It codes for CASSFIGPQDGYTF.

This clonotype showed up just a few times. The chain joins TRBV7-7 to TRBJ2-1; D may be TRBD2 (6 bases). The CDR3 is 15 amino acids. V was cut by 1 base and J by 7 bases, with 14 bases left in between. Germline V gene sequence: CDR1 SSHAT, CDR2 FNYEAQ (reference sequence). The CDR3 here is CASSLGRVGQNEQFF. The CDR3 DNA is TGTGCCAGCAGCTTAGGGAGGGTTGGGCAGAATGAGCAGTTCTTC.

This clonotype was detected a few times. The V and J genes are TRBV27 and TRBJ2-7, with 8 bases aligning to TRBD1. V lost 7 bases to trimming and J lost 0 bases; unmatched junction nucleotides: 5. The CDR3 runs to 14 residues. Per the germline V gene, CDR1 is MNHEY and CDR2 is SMNVEV (reference sequence). The CDR3 reads CASNSTGDSYEQYF. The CDR3 DNA sequence: TGTGCCAGCAACTCGACAGGGGACTCCTACGAGCAGTACTTC.

The chain couples TRBV3-1 to TRBJ2-1; perhaps TRBD1 as D (5 bases). V lost 0 bases and J lost 9, with 24 bases in between. CDR1 and CDR2 from the germline V gene are LGHDT and YNNKEL (reference sequence). The CDR3 spans 18 residues. CDR3 DNA sequence: TGTGCCAGCAGCCAAGATCTTACTTTGGCTGCCAAGGGGTTTGAGCAGTTCTTC. The encoded protein is CASSQDLTLAAKGFEQFF.

The chain carries TRBV2 and TRBJ2-7; unclear D gene. The DNA matches TRBJ2-5 better at its end, which makes the J call doubtful. Germline assignment: CDR1 SNHLY and CDR2 FYNNEI. This CDR3 has 13 residues. CDR3 bases: TGTGCCAGCAGTGAGCTCAAAATCGAGACCCAGTACTTC. This codes for CASSELKIETQYF.

This sequence joins TRBV6-1 and TRBJ2-1; 7 positions match TRBD2. The V gene end was trimmed by 7 bases and the J gene end by 5 bases; junction bases not matched to a gene: 11. The CDR3 runs to 15 residues. Germline V gene sequence: CDR1 MNHNS, CDR2 SASEGT. The CDR3 is CASIPGGSLHNEQFF. Written as DNA, the CDR3 is TGTGCCAGCATTCCGGGCGGGAGTCTCCACAATGAGCAGTTCTTC.

The chain uses TRBV30 and TRBJ2-5; 13 bases fit TRBD2. The CDR3 has 17 amino acids. The V and J ends lost 2 bases and 6 bases, in that order; junction bases with no gene match: 12. From germline, CDR1 is GTSNPN and CDR2 SVGIG (reference sequence). This CDR3 is CAWSRPGTSGNRKTQYF. CDR3 nucleotide sequence: TGTGCCTGGAGTAGACCGGGGACTAGCGGGAACCGGAAGACCCAGTACTTC.

The rearrangement joins TRBV20-1 to TRBJ2-1; 11 nucleotides align to TRBD2. CDR1 is DFQATT and CDR2 is SNEGSKA in the germline V gene (reference sequence). CDR3 length equals 13 residues. CDR3 region: CRVTSGTYNEQFF. DNA for the CDR3: TGCAGGGTGACTAGCGGGACTTACAATGAGCAGTTCTTC.

The V gene is TRBV5-1, the J gene TRBJ1-2, with TRBD1 matching 9 bases. Germline loops: CDR1 SGHRS, CDR2 YFSETQ. The J segment lost 5 bases and the V segment lost 4 bases, leaving 6 bases of the junction unmatched. This CDR3 is 14 amino acids long. DNA of the CDR3: TGCGCCAGCAGCGGCGGGACAGGGACGTATGGCTACACCTTC. Its translation: CASSGGTGTYGYTF. Complete variable domain (other parts from reference TRBV5-1 and TRBJ1-2): KAGVTQTPRYLIKTRGQQVTLSCSPISGHRSVSWYQQTPGQGLQFLFEYFSETQRNKGNFPGRFSGRQFSNSRSEMNVSTLELGDSALYLCASSGGTGTYGYTFGSGTRLTVV.